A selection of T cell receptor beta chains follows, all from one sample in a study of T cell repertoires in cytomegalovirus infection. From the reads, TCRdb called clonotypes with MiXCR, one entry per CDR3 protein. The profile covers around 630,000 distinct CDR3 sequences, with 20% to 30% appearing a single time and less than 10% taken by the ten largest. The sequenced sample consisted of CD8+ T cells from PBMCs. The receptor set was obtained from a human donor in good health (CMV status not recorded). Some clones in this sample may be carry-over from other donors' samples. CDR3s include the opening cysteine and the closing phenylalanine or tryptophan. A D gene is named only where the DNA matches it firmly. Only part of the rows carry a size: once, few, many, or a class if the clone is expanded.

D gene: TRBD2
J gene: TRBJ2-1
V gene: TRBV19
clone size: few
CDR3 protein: CASTGGGITYNEQFF
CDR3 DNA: TGTGCCAGTACCGGGGGGGGAATCACCTACAATGAGCAGTTCTTC

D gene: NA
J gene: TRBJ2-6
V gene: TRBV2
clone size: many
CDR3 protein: CASSETAPSGANVLTF
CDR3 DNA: TGTGCCAGCAGTGAAACAGCTCCCTCTGGGGCCAACGTCCTGACTTTC

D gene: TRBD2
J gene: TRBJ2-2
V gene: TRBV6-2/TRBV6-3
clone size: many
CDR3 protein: CASSFAGGTGELFF
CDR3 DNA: TGTGCCAGCAGTTTCGCGGGAGGGACCGGGGAGCTGTTTTTT

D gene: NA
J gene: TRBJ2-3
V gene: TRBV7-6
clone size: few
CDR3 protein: CASSLGLAIMPDTQYF
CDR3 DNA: TGTGCCAGCAGCTTAGGGCTAGCTATAATGCCAGATACGCAGTATTTT

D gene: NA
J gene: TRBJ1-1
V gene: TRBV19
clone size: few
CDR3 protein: CASSIGGFTEAFF
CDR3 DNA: TGTGCCAGTAGTATAGGAGGATTCACTGAAGCTTTCTTT

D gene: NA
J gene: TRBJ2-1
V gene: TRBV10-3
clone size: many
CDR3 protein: CAISRSPGDLYYNEQFF
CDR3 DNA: TGTGCCATCAGTCGAAGCCCAGGAGACCTTTACTACAATGAGCAGTTCTTC

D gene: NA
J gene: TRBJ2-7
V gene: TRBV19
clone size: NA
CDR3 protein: CASCSGGEQYF
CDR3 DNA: TGTGCCAGCTGTTCTGGCGGCGAGCAGTACTTC

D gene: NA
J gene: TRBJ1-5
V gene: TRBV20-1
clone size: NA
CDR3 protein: CSAPPLGGALEPQHF
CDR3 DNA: TGCAGTGCTCCCCCCTTAGGAGGGGCCCTGGAGCCCCAGCATTTT

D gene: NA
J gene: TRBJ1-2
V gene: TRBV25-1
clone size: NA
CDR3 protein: CASSEYWPKGDYGYTF
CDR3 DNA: TGTGCCAGCAGTGAATACTGGCCGAAAGGGGACTATGGCTACACCTTC

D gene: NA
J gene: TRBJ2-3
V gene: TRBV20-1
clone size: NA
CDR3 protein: CSAREGVADTQYF
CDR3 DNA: TGCAGTGCTCGAGAGGGGGTTGCAGATACGCAGTATTTT

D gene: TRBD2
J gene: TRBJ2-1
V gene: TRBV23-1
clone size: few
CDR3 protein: CASAGGWGDEQFF
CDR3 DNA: TGCGCCAGCGCCGGGGGGTGGGGAGATGAGCAGTTCTTC

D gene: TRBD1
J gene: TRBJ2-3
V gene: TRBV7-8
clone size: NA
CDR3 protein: CASSGTGLDTDTQYF
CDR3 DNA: TGTGCCAGCAGCGGGACAGGGCTCGACACAGATACGCAGTATTTT

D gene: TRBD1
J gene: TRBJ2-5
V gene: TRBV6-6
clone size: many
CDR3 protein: CASSYSTGGQETQYF
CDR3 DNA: TGTGCCAGCAGTTACTCGACAGGGGGCCAAGAGACCCAGTACTTC

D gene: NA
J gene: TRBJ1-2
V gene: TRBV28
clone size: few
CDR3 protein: CASSVPRGGGYTF
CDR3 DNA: TGTGCCAGCAGTGTCCCCAGGGGTGGAGGCTACACCTTC

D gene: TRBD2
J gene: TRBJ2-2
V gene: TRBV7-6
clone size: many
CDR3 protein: CASSPGGGDKIGELFF
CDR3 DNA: TGTGCCAGCAGCCCAGGCGGGGGGGATAAGATCGGGGAGCTGTTTTTT

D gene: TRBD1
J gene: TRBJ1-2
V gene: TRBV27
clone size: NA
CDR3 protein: CASSPLTGRSYTF
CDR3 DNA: TGTGCCAGCAGTCCTTTGACAGGGAGAAGCTACACCTTC

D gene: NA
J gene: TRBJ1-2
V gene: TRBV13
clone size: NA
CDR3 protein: CASSPRGGEGYGYTF
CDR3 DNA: TGTGCCAGCAGCCCCCGGGGGGGTGAAGGCTATGGCTACACCTTC

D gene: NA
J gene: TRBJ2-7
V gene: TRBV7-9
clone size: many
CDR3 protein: CASSLDSGHLEQYF
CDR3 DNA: TGTGCCAGCAGCTTGGACAGCGGACACCTCGAGCAGTACTTC

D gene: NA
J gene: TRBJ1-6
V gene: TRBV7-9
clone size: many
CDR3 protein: CASSNGQSSYNSPLHF
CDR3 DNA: TGTGCCAGCAGCAACGGGCAGAGCTCCTATAATTCACCCCTCCACTTT

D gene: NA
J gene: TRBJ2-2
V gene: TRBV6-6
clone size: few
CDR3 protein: CASRAQGGDTGELFF
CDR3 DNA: TGTGCCAGCAGGGCACAGGGGGGGGACACCGGGGAGCTGTTTTTT

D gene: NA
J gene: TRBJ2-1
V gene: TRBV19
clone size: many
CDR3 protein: CASNEGGAYNEQFF
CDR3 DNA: TGTGCCAGTAACGAAGGCGGAGCCTACAATGAGCAGTTCTTC

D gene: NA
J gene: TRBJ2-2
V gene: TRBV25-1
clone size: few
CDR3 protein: CASRGDTSNTGELFF
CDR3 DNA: TGTGCCAGCAGGGGGGACACCTCGAACACCGGGGAGCTGTTTTTT

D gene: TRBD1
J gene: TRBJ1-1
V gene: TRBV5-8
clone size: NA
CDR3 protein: CASSPGQGVNTEAFF
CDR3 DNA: TGCGCCAGCAGCCCGGGACAGGGGGTTAACACTGAAGCTTTCTTT

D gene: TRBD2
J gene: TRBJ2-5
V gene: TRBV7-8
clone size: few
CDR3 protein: CASDRLAETQYF
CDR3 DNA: TGTGCCAGCGATCGACTAGCTGAGACCCAGTACTTC

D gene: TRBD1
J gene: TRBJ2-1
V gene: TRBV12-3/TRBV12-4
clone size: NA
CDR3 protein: CASTTGTGYYEQFF
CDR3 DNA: TGTGCCAGCACCACCGGGACAGGGTATTATGAGCAGTTCTTC

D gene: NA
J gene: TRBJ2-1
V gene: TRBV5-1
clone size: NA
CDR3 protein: CASSLENYEQFF
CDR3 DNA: TGCGCCAGCAGCTTGGAAAATTATGAGCAGTTCTTC

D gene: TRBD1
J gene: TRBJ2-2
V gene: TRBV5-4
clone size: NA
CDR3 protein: CASYRGQENTGELFF
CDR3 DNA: TGTGCCAGCTACAGGGGGCAAGAGAACACCGGGGAGCTGTTTTTT

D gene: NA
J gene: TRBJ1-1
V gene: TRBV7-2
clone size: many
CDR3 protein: CASSINRVGTEAFF
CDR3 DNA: TGTGCCAGCAGCATAAACAGGGTGGGGACTGAAGCTTTCTTT

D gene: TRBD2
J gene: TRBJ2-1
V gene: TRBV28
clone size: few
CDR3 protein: CASSLYGPGTSDYNEQFF
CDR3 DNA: TGTGCCAGCAGTTTATATGGGCCGGGGACTAGCGACTACAATGAGCAGTTCTTC

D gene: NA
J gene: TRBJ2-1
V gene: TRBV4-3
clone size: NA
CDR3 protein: CASSLLPGIYNEQFF
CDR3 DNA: TGCGCCAGCAGCCTTCTACCTGGAATATACAATGAGCAGTTCTTC

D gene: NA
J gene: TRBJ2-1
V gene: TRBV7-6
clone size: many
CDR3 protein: CASSSTGPGGEQFF
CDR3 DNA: TGTGCCAGCAGCTCAACGGGACCTGGTGGGGAGCAGTTCTTC

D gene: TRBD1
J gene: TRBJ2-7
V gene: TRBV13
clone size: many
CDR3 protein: CASSPGQAYEQYF
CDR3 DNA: TGTGCCAGCAGCCCGGGACAGGCTTACGAGCAGTACTTC

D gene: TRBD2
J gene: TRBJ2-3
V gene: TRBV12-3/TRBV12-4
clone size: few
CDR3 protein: CANGAGPDTQYF
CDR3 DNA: TGTGCCAATGGAGCGGGGCCAGATACGCAGTATTTT

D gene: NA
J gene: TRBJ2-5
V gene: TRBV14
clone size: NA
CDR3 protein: CASSQERGPLLQETQYF
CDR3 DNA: TGTGCCAGCAGCCAAGAGCGGGGGCCCCTCCTCCAAGAGACCCAGTACTTC

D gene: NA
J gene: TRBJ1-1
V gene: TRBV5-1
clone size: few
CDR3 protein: CASSLLWGTEAFF
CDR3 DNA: TGCGCCAGCAGCCTGCTGTGGGGAACTGAAGCTTTCTTT